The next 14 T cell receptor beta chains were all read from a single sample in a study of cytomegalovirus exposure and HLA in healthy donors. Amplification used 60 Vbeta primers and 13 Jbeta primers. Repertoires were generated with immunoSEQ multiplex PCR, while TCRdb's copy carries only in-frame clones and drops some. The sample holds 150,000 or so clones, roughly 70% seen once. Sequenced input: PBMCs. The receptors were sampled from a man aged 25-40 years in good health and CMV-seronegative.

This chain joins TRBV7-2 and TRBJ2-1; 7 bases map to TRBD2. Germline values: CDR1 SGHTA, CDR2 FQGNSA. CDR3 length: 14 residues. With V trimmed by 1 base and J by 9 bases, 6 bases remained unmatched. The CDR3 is CASSLGLASGEQFF. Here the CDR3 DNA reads TGTGCCAGCAGCTTAGGACTAGCCAGCGGTGAGCAGTTCTTC.

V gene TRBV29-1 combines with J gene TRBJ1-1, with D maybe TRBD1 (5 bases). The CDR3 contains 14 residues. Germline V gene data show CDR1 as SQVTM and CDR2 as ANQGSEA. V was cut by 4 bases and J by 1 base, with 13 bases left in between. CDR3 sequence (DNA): TGCAGCGTTGGGGGCAGGGATACGAACACTGAAGCTTTCTTT. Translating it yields CSVGGRDTNTEAFF.

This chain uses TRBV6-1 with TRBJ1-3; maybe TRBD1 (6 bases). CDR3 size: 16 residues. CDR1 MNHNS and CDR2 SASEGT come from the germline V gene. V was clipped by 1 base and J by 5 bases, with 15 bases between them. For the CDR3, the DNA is TGTGCCAGCAGTGAAGTTACCGGGACACAGCGAAACACCATATATTTT. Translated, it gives CASSEVTGTQRNTIYF.

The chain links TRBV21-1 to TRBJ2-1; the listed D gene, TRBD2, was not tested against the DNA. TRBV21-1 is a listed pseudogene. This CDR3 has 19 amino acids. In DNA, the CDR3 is TGTGCCAGCAGCAAAGGAATAGATAAAGGTGGGACTAGCGGGAGATTCGAGTTCTTC. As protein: CASSKGIDKGGTSGRFEFF.

CDR3 nucleotide sequence: TGTGCCAGCAGCGTAGGTCAGGGGGCAGGCACTGAAGCTTTCTTT. Translated: CASSVGQGAGTEAFF. The rearrangement uses TRBV9 and TRBJ1-1; TRBD1 matches 8 bases. The CDR3 spans 15 residues. Germline V gene sequence: CDR1 SGDLS, CDR2 YYNGEE. V lost 0 bases, J lost 4 bases, and 5 bases stayed unmatched.

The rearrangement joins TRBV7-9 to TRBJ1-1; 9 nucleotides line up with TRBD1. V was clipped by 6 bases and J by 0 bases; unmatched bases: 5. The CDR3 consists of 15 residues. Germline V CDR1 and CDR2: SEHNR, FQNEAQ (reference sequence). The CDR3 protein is CASSSRTGVNTEAFF. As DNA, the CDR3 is TGTGCCAGCAGTTCTAGGACAGGGGTGAACACTGAAGCTTTCTTT.

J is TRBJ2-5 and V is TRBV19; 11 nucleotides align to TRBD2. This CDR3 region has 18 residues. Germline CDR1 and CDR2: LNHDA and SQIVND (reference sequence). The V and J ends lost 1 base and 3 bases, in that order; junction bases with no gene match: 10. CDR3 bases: TGTGCCAGTAGTATAGGAGCACTAGCGGGAGCTTCGGAAGAGACCCAGTACTTC. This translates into CASSIGALAGASEETQYF.

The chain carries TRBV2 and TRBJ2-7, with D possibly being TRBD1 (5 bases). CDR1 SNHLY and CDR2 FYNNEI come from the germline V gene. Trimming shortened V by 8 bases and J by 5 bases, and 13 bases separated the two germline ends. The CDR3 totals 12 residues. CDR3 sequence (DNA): TGTGCCAGCGGTTCAGGGCGCGACGAGCAGTACTTC. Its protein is CASGSGRDEQYF. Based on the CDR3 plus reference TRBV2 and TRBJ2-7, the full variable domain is EPEVTQTPSHQVTQMGQEVILRCVPISNHLYFYWYRQILGQKVEFLVSFYNNEISEKSEIFDDQFSVERPDGSNFTLKIRSTKLEDSAMYFCASGSGRDEQYFGPGTRLTVT.

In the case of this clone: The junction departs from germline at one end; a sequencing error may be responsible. CDR3 sequence reads: CASSPGLAGGGANGLTF. The DNA for the CDR3 is TGTGCCAGCTCCCCAGGACTAGCGGGAGGTGGGGCCAACGGCCTGACTTTC. This chain links TRBV18 with TRBJ2-6; TRBD2 aligns across 14 bases. The CDR3 is 17 amino acids. The germline gives CDR1 KGHSH, CDR2 LQKENI.

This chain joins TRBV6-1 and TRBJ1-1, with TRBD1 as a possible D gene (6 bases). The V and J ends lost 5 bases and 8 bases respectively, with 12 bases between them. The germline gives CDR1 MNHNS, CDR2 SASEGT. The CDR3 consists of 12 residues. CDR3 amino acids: CASSPIRGEAFF. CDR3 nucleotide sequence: TGTGCCAGCAGTCCAATAAGGGGGGAAGCTTTCTTT.

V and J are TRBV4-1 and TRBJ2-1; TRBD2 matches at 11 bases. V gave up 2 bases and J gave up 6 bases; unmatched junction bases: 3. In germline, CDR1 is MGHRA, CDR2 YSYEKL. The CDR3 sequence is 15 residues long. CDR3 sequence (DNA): TGCGCCAGCAGCCAATCTAGCGGGAGGCCCAATGAGCAGTTCTTC. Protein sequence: CASSQSSGRPNEQFF.

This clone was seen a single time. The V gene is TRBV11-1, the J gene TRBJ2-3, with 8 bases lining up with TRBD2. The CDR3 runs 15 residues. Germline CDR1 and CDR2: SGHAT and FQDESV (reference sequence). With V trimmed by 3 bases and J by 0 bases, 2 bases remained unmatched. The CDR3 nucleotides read TGTGCCAGCAGCTTTCAGCGGGGGAGCACAGATACGCAGTATTTT. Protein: CASSFQRGSTDTQYF.

The CDR3 region has the DNA TGTGCCAGCAGCCACTTCCGGGACTTGAGCACAGATACGCAGTATTTT. This translates into CASSHFRDLSTDTQYF. J is TRBJ2-3 and V is TRBV7-9; maybe TRBD2 (6 bases). Germline CDR1 is SEHNR and CDR2 is FQNEAQ (reference sequence). The CDR3 has 16 amino acids. The V gene lost 5 bases and the J gene lost 0 bases, with 15 bases spanning the gap.

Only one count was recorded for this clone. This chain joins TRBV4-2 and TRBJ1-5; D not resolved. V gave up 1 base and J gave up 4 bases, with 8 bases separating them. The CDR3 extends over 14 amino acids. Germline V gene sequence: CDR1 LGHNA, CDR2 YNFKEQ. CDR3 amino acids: CASSQGRRNQPQHF. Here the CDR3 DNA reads TGTGCCAGCAGCCAAGGTAGGAGAAATCAGCCCCAGCATTTT.